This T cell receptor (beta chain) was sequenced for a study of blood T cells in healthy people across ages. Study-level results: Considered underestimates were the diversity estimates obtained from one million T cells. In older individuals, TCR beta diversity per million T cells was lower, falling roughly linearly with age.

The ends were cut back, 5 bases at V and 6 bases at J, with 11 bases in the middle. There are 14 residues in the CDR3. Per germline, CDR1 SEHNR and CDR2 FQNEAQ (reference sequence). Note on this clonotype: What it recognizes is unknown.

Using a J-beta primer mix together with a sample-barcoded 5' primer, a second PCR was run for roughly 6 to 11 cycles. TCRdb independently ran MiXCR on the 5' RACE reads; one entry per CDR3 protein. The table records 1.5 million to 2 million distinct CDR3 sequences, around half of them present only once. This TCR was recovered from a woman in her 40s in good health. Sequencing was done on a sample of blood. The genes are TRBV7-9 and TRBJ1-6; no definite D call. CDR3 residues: CASSLDPGNSPLHF. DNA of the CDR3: TGTGCCAGCAGCCTCGACCCCGGTAATTCACCCCTCCACTTT.